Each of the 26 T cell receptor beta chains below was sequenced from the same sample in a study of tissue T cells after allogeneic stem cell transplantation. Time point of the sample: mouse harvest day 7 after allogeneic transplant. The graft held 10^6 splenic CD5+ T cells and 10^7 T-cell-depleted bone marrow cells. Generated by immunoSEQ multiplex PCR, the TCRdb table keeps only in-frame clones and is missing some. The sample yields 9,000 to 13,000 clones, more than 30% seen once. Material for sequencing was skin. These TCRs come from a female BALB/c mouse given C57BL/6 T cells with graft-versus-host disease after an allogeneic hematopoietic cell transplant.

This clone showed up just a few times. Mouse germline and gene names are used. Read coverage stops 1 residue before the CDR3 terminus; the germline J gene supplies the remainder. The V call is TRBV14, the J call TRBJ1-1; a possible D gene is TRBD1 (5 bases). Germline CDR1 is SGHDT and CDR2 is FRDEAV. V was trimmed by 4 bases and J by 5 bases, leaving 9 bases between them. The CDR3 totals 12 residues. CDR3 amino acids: CASSLQATEVFF. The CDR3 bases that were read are TGTGCCAGCAGTCTACAGGCAACAGAAGTCTTC.

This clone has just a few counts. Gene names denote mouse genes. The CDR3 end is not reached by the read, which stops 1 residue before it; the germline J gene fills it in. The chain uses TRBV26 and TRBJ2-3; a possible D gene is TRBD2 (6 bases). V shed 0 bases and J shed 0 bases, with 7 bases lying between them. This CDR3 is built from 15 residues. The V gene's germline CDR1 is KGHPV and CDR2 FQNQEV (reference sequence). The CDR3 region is CASSLSGGSAETLYF. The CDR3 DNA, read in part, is TGTGCCAGCAGTCTGTCGGGGGGTAGTGCAGAAACGCTGTAT. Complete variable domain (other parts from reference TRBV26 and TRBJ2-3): NSKVIQTPRYLVKGQGQKAKMRCIPEKGHPVVFWYQQNKNNEFKFLINFQNQEVLQQIDMTEKRFSAECPSNSPCSLEIQSSEAGDSALYLCASSLSGGSAETLYFGSGTRLTVL.

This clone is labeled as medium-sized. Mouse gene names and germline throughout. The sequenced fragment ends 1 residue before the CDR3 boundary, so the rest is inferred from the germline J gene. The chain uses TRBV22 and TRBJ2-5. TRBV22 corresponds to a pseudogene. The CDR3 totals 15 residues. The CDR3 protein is CASSCLAINQDTQYF. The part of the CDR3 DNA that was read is TGTGCCAGCAGTTGTCTGGCTATTAACCAAGACACCCAGTAC.

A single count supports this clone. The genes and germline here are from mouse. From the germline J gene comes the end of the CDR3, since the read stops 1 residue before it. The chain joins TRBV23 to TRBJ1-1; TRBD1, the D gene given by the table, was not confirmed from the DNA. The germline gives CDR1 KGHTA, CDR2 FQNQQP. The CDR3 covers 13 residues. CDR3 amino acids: CSSSQQGSTEVFF. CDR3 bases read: TGCTCCAGCAGTCAACAGGGGTCTACAGAAGTCTTC.

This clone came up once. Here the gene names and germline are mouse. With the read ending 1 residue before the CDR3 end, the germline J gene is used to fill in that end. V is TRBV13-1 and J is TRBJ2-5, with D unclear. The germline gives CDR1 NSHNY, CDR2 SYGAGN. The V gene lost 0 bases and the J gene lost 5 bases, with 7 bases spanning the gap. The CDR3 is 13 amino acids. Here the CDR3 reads CASSDAPPDTQYF. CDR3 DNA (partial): TGTGCCAGCAGTGATGCACCCCCAGACACCCAGTAC.

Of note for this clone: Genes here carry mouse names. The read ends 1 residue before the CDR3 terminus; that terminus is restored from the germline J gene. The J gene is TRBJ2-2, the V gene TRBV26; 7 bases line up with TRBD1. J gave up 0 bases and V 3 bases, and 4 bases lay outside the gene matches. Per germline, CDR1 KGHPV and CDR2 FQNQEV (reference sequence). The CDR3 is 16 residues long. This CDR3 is CASSLPTGTNTGQLYF. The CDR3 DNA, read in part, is TGTGCCAGCAGTCTCCCGACAGGGACAAACACCGGGCAGCTCTAC. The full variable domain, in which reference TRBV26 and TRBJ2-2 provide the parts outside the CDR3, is NSKVIQTPRYLVKGQGQKAKMRCIPEKGHPVVFWYQQNKNNEFKFLINFQNQEVLQQIDMTEKRFSAECPSNSPCSLEIQSSEAGDSALYLCASSLPTGTNTGQLYFGEGSKLTVL.

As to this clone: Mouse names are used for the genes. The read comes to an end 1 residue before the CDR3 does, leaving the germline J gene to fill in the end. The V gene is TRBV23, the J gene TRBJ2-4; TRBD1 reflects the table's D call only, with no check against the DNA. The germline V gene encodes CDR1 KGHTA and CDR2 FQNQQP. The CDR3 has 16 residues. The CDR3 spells CSSSIGTGRVQNTLYF. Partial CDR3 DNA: TGCTCCAGCAGTATTGGGACAGGGAGAGTTCAAAACACCTTGTAC. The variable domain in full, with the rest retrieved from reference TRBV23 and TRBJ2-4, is DAAVTQKPRYLIKMKGQEAEMKCIPEKGHTAVFWYQQKQSKELKFLIYFQNQQPLDQIDMVKERFSAVCPSSSLCSLGIRTCEAEDSALYLCSSSIGTGRVQNTLYFGAGTRLSVL.

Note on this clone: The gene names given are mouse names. This CDR3 is CASSQDLTSAETLYF. Partial CDR3 DNA: TGTGCCAGCAGCCAAGATTTGACTAGTGCAGAAACGCTGTAT. J is TRBJ2-3 and V is TRBV2; no reliable D call. The observed sequence ends 1 residue before the CDR3 terminus, with the missing tail filled in from the germline J gene. Germline CDR1 reads LGHNA; CDR2 reads YSYQKL. Trimming removed 0 bases from V and 0 bases from J, with 7 bases in between. The CDR3 extends over 15 amino acids.

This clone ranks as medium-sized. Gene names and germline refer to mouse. CDR3 loop: CASSLRNERLFF. CDR3 bases read: TGTGCCAGCAGTCTGAGAAACGAAAGATTATTT. The chain carries TRBV26 and TRBJ1-4; no reliable D call. The CDR3 goes on 1 residue after the read ends, and that part is filled in from the germline J gene. The CDR3 runs 12 residues. Looked up from germline, CDR1 is KGHPV and CDR2 is FQNQEV (reference sequence). V shed 2 bases and J shed 5 bases, with 3 bases lying between them.

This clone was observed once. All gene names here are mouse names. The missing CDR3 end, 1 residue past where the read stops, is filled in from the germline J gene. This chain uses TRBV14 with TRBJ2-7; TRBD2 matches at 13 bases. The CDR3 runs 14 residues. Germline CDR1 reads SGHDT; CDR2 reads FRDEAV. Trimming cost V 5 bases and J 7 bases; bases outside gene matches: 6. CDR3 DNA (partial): TGTGCCAGCAGAAGGACTGGGGGGGCATGGGAACAGTAC. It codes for CASRRTGGAWEQY. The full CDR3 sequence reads CASRRTGGAWEQYF.

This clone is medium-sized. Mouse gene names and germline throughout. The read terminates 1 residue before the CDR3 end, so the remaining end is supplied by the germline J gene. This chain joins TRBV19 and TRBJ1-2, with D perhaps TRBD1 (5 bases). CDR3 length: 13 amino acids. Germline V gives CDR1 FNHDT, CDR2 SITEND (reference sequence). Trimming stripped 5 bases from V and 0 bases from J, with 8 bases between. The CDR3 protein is CASSTTANSDYTF. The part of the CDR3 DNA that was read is TGTGCCAGCAGCACGACAGCAAACTCCGACTACACC.

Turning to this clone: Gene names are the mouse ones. Incomplete CDR3 DNA: TGTGCCAGCAGCCAAGCAACTGGGGGAAGTGCTGAGCAGTTC. Amino acid sequence: CASSQATGGSAEQF. The CDR3 in full is CASSQATGGSAEQFF. The chain carries TRBV5 and TRBJ2-1; 8 bases map to TRBD2. The read finishes 1 residue shy of the CDR3 end, and the germline J gene is used to complete it. The CDR3 contains 15 residues. Germline V gene lookup returns CDR1 LGHNA and CDR2 YNLKQL (reference sequence). The J segment lost 6 bases and the V segment lost 1 base, leaving 5 bases of the junction unmatched.

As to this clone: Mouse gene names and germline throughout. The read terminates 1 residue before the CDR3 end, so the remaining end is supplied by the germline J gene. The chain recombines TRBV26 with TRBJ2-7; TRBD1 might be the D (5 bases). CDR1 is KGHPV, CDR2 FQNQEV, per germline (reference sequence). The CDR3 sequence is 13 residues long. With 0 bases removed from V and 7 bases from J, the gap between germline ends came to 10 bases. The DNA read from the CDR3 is TGTGCCAGCAGTCTGTCCCAGGGCGTGGAACAGTAC. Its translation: CASSLSQGVEQY. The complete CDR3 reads CASSLSQGVEQYF.

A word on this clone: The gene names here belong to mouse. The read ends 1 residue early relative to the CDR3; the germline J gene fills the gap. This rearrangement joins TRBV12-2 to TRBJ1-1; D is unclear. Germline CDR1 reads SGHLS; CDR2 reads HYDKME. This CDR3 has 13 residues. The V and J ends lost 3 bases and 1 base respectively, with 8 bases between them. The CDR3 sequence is CASSIDINTEVFF. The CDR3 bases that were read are TGTGCCAGCTCTATCGACATAAACACAGAAGTCTTC. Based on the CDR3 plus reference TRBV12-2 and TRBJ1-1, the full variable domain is NSGVVQSPRYIIKGKGERSILKCIPISGHLSVAWYQQTQGQELKFFIQHYDKMERDKGNLPSRFSVQQFDDYHSEMNMSALELEDSAVYFCASSIDINTEVFFGKGTRLTVV.

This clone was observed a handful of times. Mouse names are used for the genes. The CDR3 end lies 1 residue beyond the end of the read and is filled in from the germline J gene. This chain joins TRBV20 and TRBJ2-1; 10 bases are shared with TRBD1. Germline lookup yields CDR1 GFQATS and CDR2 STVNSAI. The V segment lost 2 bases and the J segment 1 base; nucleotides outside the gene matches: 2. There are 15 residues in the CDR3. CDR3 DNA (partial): TGTGGTGCTAGGCGGACAGGGGGAAACTATGCTGAGCAGTTC. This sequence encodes CGARRTGGNYAEQF. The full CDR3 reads CGARRTGGNYAEQFF.

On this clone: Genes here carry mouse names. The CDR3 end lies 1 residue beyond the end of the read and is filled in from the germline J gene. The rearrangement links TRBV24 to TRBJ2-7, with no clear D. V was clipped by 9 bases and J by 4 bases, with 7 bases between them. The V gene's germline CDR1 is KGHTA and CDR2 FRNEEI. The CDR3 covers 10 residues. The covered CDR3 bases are TGTGCCAGGAAGGGATATGAACAGTAC. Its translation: CARKGYEQY. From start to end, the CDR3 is CARKGYEQYF.

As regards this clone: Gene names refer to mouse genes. CDR3 region: CASSYESQNTLYF. CDR3 DNA, as far as it was read: TGTGCCAGCAGCTATGAGAGTCAAAACACCTTGTAC. The genes are TRBV3 and TRBJ2-4; D gene uncertain. The read stops 1 residue short of the end of the CDR3; the missing end is completed from the germline J gene. V was shortened by 4 bases and J by 0 bases, with 5 bases between the two germline ends. Germline-derived CDR1 and CDR2 are SNHLY and FYNGKV (reference sequence). This CDR3 has 13 residues. Combining the CDR3 with reference TRBV3 and TRBJ2-4 gives the whole variable domain GPKVLQIPSHQIIDMGQMVTLNCDPVSNHLYFYWYKQILGQQMEFLVNFYNGKVMEKSKLFKDQFSVERPDGSYFTLKIQPTALEDSAVYFCASSYESQNTLYFGAGTRLSVL.

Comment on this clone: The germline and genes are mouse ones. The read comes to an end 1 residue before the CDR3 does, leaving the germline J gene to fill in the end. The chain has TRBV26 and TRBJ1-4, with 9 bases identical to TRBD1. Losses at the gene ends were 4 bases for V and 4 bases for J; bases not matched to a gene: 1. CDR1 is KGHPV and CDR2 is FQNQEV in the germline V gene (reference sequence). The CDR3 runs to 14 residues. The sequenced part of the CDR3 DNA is TGTGCCAGCAGTCGACAGGGGGTCAACGAAAGATTATTT. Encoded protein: CASSRQGVNERLF. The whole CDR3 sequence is CASSRQGVNERLFF.

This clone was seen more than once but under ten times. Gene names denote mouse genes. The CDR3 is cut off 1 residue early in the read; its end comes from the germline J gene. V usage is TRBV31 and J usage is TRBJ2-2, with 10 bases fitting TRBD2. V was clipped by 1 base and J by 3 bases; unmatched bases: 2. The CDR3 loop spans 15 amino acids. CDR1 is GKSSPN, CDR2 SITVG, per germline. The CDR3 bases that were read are TGTGCCTGGAGTCCGGACTGGGGGCACACCGGGCAGCTCTAC. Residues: CAWSPDWGHTGQLY. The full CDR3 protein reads CAWSPDWGHTGQLYF.

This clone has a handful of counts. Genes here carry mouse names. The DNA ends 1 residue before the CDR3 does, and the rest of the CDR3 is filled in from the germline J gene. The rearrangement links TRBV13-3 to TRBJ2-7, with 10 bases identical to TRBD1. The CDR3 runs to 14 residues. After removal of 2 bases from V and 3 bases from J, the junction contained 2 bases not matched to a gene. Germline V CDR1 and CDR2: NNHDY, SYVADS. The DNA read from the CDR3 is TGTGCCAGCAGTGAAGGGACAGGGGTCTATGAACAGTAC. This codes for CASSEGTGVYEQY. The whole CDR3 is CASSEGTGVYEQYF.

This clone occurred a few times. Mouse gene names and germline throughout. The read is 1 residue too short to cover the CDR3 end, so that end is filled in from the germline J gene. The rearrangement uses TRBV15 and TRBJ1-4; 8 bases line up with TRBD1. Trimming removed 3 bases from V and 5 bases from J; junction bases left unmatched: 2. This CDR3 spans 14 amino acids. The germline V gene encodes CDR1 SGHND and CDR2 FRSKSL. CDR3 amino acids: CASSFWTGNERLFF. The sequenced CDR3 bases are TGTGCCAGCAGTTTCTGGACAGGGAACGAAAGATTATTT.

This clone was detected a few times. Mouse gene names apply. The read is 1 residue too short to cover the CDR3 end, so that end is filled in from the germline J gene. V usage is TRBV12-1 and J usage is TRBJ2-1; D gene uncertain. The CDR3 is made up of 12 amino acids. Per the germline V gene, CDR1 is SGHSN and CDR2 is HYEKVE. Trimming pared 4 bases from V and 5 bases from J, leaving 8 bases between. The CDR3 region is CASSSSNAEQFF. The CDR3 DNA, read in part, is TGTGCCAGCTCCTCTTCGAATGCTGAGCAGTTC.

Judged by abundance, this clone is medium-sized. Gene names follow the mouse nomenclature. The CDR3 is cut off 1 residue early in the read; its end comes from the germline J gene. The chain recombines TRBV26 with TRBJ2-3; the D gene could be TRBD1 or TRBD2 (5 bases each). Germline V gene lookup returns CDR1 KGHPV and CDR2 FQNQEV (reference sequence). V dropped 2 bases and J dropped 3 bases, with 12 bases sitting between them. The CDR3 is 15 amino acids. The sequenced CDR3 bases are TGTGCCAGCAGTCTGAGAGGGGCTGGGGCAGAAACGCTGTAT. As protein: CASSLRGAGAETLY. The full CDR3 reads CASSLRGAGAETLYF.

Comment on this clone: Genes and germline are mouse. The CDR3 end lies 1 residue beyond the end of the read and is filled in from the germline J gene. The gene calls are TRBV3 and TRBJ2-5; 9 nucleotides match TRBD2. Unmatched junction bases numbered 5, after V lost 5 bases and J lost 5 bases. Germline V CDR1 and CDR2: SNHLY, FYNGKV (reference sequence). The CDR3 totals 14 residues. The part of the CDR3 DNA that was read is TGTGCCAGCAGCGATGACTGGGGGAGAGACACCCAGTAC. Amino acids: CASSDDWGRDTQY. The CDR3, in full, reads CASSDDWGRDTQYF.

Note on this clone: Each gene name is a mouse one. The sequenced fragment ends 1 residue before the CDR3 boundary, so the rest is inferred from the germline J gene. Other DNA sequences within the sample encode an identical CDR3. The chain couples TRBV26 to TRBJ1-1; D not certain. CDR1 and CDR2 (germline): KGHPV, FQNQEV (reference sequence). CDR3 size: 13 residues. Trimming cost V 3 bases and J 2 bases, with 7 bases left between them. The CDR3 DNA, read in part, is TGTGCCAGCAGTCTTAGACACAACACAGAAGTCTTC. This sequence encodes CASSLRHNTEVF. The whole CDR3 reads CASSLRHNTEVFF.

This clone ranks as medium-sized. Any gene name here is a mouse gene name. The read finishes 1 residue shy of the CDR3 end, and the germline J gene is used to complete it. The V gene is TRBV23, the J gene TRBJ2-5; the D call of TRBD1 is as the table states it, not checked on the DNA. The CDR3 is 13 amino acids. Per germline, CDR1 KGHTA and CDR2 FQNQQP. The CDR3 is CSSSQRNQDTQYF. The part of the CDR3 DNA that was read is TGCTCCAGCAGTCAAAGGAACCAAGACACCCAGTAC.